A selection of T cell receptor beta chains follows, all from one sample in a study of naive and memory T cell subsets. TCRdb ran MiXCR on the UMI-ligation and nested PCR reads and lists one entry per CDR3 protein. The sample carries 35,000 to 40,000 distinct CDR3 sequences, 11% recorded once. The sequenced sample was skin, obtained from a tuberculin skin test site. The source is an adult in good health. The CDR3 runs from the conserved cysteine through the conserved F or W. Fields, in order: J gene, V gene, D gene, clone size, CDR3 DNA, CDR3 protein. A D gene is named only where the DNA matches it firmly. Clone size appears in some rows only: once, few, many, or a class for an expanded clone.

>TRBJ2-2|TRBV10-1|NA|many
TGCGCCAGCAGTGAGTCCCACGCGAACAGGGGAGGCACCGGGGAGCTGTTTTTT
CASSESHANRGGTGELFF
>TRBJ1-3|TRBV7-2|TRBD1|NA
TGTGCCAGCAGCTCCTCGACAGGGAATGGAGGAAACACCATATATTTT
CASSSSTGNGGNTIYF
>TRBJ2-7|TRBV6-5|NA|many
TGTGCCAGCAGTAGGACGACATTCTCCTACGAGCAGTACTTC
CASSRTTFSYEQYF
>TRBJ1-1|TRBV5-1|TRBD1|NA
TGCGCCAGCAGCTTCACAGGGGATACCACTGAAGCTTTCTTT
CASSFTGDTTEAFF
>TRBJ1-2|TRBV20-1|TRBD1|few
TGCAGTGCTAGAGGTGGGACAGGGTATGGCTACACCTTC
CSARGGTGYGYTF
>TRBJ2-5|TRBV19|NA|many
TGTGCCAGTAGTCGGGACTTCGTAAAAGAGACCCAGTACTTC
CASSRDFVKETQYF
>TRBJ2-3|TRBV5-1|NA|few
TGCGCCAGCAGCACTCGAGCAGGGGATAAAGCAGATACGCAGTATTTT
CASSTRAGDKADTQYF
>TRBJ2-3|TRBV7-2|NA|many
TGTGCCAGCAGCTTAGCGGGGTACGGGGATACGCAGTATTTT
CASSLAGYGDTQYF
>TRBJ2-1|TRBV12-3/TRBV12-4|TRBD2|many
TGTGCCAGCACCCCGACTAGCGACTACAATGAGCAGTTCTTC
CASTPTSDYNEQFF
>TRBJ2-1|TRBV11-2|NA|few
TGTGCCAGCAGCTTAGGCCCGACAGGTGAGCAGTTCTTC
CASSLGPTGEQFF
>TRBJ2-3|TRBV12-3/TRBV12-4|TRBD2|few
TGTGCCAGCCGGCGACTAGCGGGTAACACAGATACGCAGTATTTT
CASRRLAGNTDTQYF
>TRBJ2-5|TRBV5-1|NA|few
TGCGCCAGCAGCCACGAGGGGGAGACCCAGTACTTC
CASSHEGETQYF
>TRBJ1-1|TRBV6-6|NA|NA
TGTGCCAGCAGCTCGGGACGGCGTGAAGCTTTCTTT
CASSSGRREAFF
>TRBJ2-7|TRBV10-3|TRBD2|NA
TGTGCCACTTGGGCGGGAGAGTTGCGCGACGAGCAGTACTTC
CATWAGELRDEQYF
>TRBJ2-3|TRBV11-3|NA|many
TGTGCCTCACGCGGGGATGCAGATACGCAGTATTTT
CASRGDADTQYF
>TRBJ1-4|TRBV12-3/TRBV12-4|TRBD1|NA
TGTGCCAGCAGACGTCCCGGGACAGGGATGAACAATGAAAAACTGTTTTTT
CASRRPGTGMNNEKLFF
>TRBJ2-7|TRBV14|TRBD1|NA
TGTGCCAGCAGTTTTGACAGGGGGTTCTACGAGCAGTACTTC
CASSFDRGFYEQYF
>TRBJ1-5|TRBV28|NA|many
TGTGCCAGCAATCTTGACTCGGACCTGGCATATAGCAATCAGCCCCAGCATTTT
CASNLDSDLAYSNQPQHF
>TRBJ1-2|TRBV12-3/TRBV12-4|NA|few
TGTGCCAGCAGGGCCGGACGCGAATACACCTTC
CASRAGREYTF
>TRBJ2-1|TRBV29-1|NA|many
TGCAGCGTTGAGTCCCCAGGGAATGAGCAGTTCTTC
CSVESPGNEQFF
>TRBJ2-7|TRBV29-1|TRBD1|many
TGCAGCGTTGAAACGTCACAGGGGGGACACTACGAGCAGTACTTC
CSVETSQGGHYEQYF
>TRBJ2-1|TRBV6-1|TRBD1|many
TGTGCCAGCAGAATTACAGGGGTTGATGAGCAGTTCTTC
CASRITGVDEQFF
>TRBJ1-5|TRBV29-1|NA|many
TGCAGCTTCTCAACAGGGAACAATCAGCCCCAGCATTTT
CSFSTGNNQPQHF
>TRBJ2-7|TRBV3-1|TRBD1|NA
TGTGCCAGCAGCCAAGGGACAGGGTCCTACGAGCAGTACTTC
CASSQGTGSYEQYF
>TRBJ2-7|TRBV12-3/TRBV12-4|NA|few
TGTGCCAGCAGTTTGGGCGCAGGACTTTACGAGCAGTACTTC
CASSLGAGLYEQYF
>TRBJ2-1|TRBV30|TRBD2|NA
TGTGCCTGGAGTACCGGACTAGCGGGAGGAAATGAGCAGTTCTTC
CAWSTGLAGGNEQFF
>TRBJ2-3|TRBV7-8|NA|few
TGTGCCAGCAGCTTAGGTGCCGGATACACAGATACGCAGTATTTT
CASSLGAGYTDTQYF
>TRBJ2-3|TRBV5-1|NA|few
TGCGCCAGCAGCTTGGACAGGGGCACAGATACGCAGTATTTT
CASSLDRGTDTQYF
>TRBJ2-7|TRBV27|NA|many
TGTGCCAGCAGTTTGAACAGAGCCTACGAGCAGTACTTC
CASSLNRAYEQYF
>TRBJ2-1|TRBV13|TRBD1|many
TGTGCCAGCAGCTGGGGACAGGGGGTAAATGAGCAGTTCTTC
CASSWGQGVNEQFF
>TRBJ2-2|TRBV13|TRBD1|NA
TGTGCCAGCAGCTTAGTTCAGGGGGCGCTTACCGGGGAGCTGTTTTTT
CASSLVQGALTGELFF
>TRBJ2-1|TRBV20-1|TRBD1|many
TGCAGTGCTCCTGGCCGGGACAGTGTTTGGAATGAGCAGTTCTTC
CSAPGRDSVWNEQFF
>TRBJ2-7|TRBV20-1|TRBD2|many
TGCAGTGCTAGAGATCACGCGACTAGCGGGGGGGCCAGAGGGGGCGAGCAGTACTTC
CSARDHATSGGARGGEQYF
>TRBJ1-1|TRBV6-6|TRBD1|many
TGTGCCAGTTCCGGACAGGGTTTCACTGAAGCTTTCTTT
CASSGQGFTEAFF
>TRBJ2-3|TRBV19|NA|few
TGTGCCAGTAGTCAACATAGCTACAGCACAGATACGCAGTATTTT
CASSQHSYSTDTQYF
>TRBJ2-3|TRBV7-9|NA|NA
TGTGCCAGCAGCGGAGGGGCCCGAAGCACAGATACGCAGTATTTT
CASSGGARSTDTQYF
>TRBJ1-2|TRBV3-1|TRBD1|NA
TGTGCCAGCAGCCAAGATTACCCAGGGGGCTGGGATGGCTACACCTTC
CASSQDYPGGWDGYTF
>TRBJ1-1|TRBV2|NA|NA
TGTGCCAGCAGTGAGGAGGGAAAAGCTTTCTTT
CASSEEGKAFF
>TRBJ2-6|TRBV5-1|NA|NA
TGCGCCAGCAGCTTGGACGTGTCTGGGGCCAACGTCCTGACTTTC
CASSLDVSGANVLTF
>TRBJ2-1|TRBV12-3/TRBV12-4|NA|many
TGTGCCAGCCTGGCGCTACCCAATGAGCAGTTCTTC
CASLALPNEQFF
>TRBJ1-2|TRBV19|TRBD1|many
TGTGCCAGCGGGGACAGGGGGCGATTTGGCTACACCTTC
CASGDRGRFGYTF
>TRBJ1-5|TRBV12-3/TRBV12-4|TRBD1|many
TGTGCCAGCAGCCTCGACAGGGCGAGAGGTCAGCCCCAGCATTTT
CASSLDRARGQPQHF
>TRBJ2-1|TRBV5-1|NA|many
TGCGCCAGCAGCTTGTATGCGACATCGTACAATGAGCAGTTCTTC
CASSLYATSYNEQFF
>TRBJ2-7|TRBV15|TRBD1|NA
TGTGCCACCAGCAGTGCCAGGACAGGGAAGGTCTACGAGCAGTACTTC
CATSSARTGKVYEQYF
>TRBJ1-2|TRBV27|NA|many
TGTGCCAGCAGTTTATCTTGGGCAGCTTCGTCTAACTATGGCTACACCTTC
CASSLSWAASSNYGYTF